The TCR beta chain described here comes from a study of T cells in localized non-small cell lung cancer. General study findings and limits: Adjacent lung was found to contain a median about 55 of the top 100 tumor clones.

A word on this clone: Its matching antigen is unknown.

Profiled with immunoSEQ multiplex PCR; TCRdb holds only in-frame clones, not every one. The table lists roughly 72,000 clones, 80% of them singletons. Looked up from germline, CDR1 is SGHAT and CDR2 is FQNNGV. V was trimmed by 2 bases and J by 3 bases, leaving 16 bases between them. This CDR3 spans 16 amino acids. The sequence was obtained from a female donor at least 60 years old with stage I lung adenocarcinoma. V is TRBV11-2 and J is TRBJ1-2; tentative D call: TRBD1 (5 bases). The sample was peripheral blood, taken before any cancer treatment. DNA of the CDR3: TGTGCCAGCAGCTTAATATCCTTTCAGGGTGACTATGGCTACACCTTC. Translated, it gives CASSLISFQGDYGYTF.